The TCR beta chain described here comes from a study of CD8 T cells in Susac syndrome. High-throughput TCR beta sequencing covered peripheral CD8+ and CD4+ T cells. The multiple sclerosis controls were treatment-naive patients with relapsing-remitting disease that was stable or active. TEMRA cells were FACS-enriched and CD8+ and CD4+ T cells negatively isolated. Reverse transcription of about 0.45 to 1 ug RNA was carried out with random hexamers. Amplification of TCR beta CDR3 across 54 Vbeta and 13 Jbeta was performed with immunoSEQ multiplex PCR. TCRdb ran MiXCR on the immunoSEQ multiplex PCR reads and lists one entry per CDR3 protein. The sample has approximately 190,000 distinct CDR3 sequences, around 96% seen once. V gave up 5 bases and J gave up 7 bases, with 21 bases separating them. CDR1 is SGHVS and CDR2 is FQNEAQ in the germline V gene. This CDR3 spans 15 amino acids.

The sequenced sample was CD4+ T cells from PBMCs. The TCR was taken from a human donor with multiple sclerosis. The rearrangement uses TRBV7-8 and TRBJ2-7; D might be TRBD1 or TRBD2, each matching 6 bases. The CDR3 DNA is TGTGCCAGCAGCCGCCCGGGGGCGGGGAGCGGGGAGCAGTACTTC. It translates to CASSRPGAGSGEQYF.